This T cell receptor beta chain was recorded in a study of regulatory T cells in long-lasting Graves disease. V was pared by 0 bases and J by 6 bases, with 2 bases of the junction left unmatched. The length of the CDR3 is 15 residues. Germline CDR1 reads SGHRS; CDR2 reads YFSETQ. Time point here: newly diagnosed GD, antithyroid drugs for less than 3 months. TCR sequences were obtained from RNA taken from PBMCs. The TCR beta library used iRepertoire HTBI primers with Arm-PCR amplification of CDR3. TCRdb analysed the multiplex PCR reads with MiXCR anew, one entry per CDR3 protein. This table has roughly 610,000 distinct CDR3 sequences, 16% appearing once. Another study also made use of these data, one on T cells in Graves' hyperthyroidism and ophthalmopathy. As that study records: Before onset, by a median of about seven months, the model predicted ophthalmopathy.

The chain is built from TRBV5-1 and TRBJ1-6; TRBD1 aligns across 8 bases. The sequence derives from a woman aged 25 to 45 with Graves disease. Sequences were derived from peripheral blood mononuclear cells (PBMCs), sampled at new diagnosis, from a patient treated with antithyroid drugs. CDR3 loop: CASSLDQGANSPLHF. The DNA for the CDR3 is TGCGCCAGCAGCTTGGATCAGGGGGCTAATTCACCCCTCCACTTT.